Shown below are 5 T cell receptor beta chains from a single sample sequenced in a study of blood T cells in healthy people across ages. The use of a sample-barcoded 5' primer and a J-beta primer mix characterized a second PCR of roughly 6 to 11 cycles. TCRdb re-analysed the 5' RACE reads in MiXCR, keeping a single row per CDR3 protein. The table includes 790,000 or so distinct CDR3 sequences, 35% to 50% detected once. Sequencing input: blood. The source is an elderly man in good health.

This chain links TRBV11-3 with TRBJ2-5; D possibly corresponds to TRBD2 (6 bases). V dropped 5 bases and J dropped 5 bases, with 15 bases sitting between them. The germline V gene encodes CDR1 SGHNT and CDR2 YENEEA. This CDR3 is built from 14 residues. The CDR3 loop is CASSIGPGRETQYF. CDR3 nucleotides: TGTGCCAGCAGCATAGGACCGGGGAGGGAGACCCAGTACTTC. The full variable domain, rest sourced from reference TRBV11-3 and TRBJ2-5, is EAGVVQSPRYKIIEKKQPVAFWCNPISGHNTLYWYLQNLGQGPELLIRYENEEAVDDSQLPKDRFSAERLKGVDSTLKIQPAELGDSAVYLCASSIGPGRETQYFGPGTRLLVL.

The chain uses TRBV3-1 and TRBJ1-2, with 7 bases identical to TRBD1. The ends lost 7 bases at V and 5 bases at J; junction bases unmatched: 4. Germline values: CDR1 LGHDT, CDR2 YNNKEL (reference sequence). The CDR3 totals 12 residues. This CDR3 is CASKGTAYGYTF. In nucleotides, the CDR3 is TGTGCCAGCAAAGGGACAGCTTATGGCTACACCTTC.

The chain is built from TRBV20-1 and TRBJ1-6; TRBD1 aligns across 11 bases. Unmatched junction bases numbered 6, after V lost 6 bases and J lost 8 bases. CDR3 length: 14 amino acids. The germline V gene has CDR1 DFQATT and CDR2 SNEGSKA (reference sequence). The CDR3 protein is CSAGDRGGDSPLHF. The DNA for the CDR3 is TGCAGTGCAGGGGACAGGGGGGGTGATTCACCCCTCCACTTT.

This clonotype was found a few times. This rearrangement joins TRBV12-3 or TRBV12-4 to TRBJ2-6; D not resolved. The CDR3 totals 15 residues. Trimming removed 7 bases at V and 2 bases at J, with 12 bases between. CDR3 sequence: CASKTELAGANVLTF. CDR3 nucleotide sequence: TGTGCCAGCAAAACGGAGTTAGCTGGGGCCAACGTCCTGACTTTC.

Details on this clonotype: At one of its ends the junction is not consistent with the germline gene, which may arise from a read error. The chain has TRBV20-1 and TRBJ2-1; TRBD2 agrees at 8 bases. The CDR3 is 14 residues long. The germline gives CDR1 DFQATT, CDR2 SNEGSKA (reference sequence). In DNA form, the CDR3 reads TGCAGTGCTCTTAAGCGGGAGACTCTCGGCGAGCAGTTTTTC. It translates to CSALKRETLGEQFF.